This entry is about one TCR beta chain. Ophthalmopathy donors were characterized by moderate-to-severe activity, CAS of at least 3, NOSPECS of at least 4, and duration under 3 months. A diagnosis was made from clinical symptoms together with serum thyroxine, TRAb, thyroid ultrasound and orbital computed tomography. The record originates from a study of Graves' ophthalmopathy and Graves' hyperthyroidism. CDR3 regions of TCR beta were amplified from RNA transcripts. Second-round multiplex PCR followed a first-round RT-PCR using HTBI primers. TCRdb re-analysed the multiplex PCR reads in MiXCR, keeping a single row per CDR3 protein. The sample records some 750,000 distinct CDR3 sequences, around 40% being singletons. The CDR3 runs to 15 residues. Trimming took 5 bases from V and 6 from J; bases not matched to a gene: 11. From germline, CDR1 is MNHNS and CDR2 SASEGT.

This rearrangement joins TRBV6-1 to TRBJ2-7; 9 bases align to TRBD2. This clonotype was obtained from an adult man with Graves' ophthalmopathy. The material sequenced was peripheral blood. This chain's CDR3 is CASSYAASGKGEQYF. CDR3 in DNA: TGTGCCAGCAGTTACGCGGCTAGCGGGAAGGGCGAGCAGTACTTC.